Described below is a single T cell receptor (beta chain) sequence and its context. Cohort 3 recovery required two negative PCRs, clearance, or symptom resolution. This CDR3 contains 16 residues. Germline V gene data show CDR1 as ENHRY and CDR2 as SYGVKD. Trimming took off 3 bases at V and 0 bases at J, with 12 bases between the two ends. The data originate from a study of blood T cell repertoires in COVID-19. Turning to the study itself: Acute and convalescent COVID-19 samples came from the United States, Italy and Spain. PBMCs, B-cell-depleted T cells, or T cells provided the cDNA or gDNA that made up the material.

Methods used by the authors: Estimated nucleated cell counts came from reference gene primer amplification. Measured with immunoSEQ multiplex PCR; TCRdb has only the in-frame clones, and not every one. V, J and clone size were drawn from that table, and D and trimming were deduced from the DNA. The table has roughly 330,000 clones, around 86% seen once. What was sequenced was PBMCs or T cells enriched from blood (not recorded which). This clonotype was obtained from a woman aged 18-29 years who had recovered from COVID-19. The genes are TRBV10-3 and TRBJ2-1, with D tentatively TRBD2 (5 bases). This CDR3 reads CAISDPNLASYNEQFF. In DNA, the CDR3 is TGTGCCATCAGTGACCCAAACCTAGCCTCCTACAATGAGCAGTTCTTC.